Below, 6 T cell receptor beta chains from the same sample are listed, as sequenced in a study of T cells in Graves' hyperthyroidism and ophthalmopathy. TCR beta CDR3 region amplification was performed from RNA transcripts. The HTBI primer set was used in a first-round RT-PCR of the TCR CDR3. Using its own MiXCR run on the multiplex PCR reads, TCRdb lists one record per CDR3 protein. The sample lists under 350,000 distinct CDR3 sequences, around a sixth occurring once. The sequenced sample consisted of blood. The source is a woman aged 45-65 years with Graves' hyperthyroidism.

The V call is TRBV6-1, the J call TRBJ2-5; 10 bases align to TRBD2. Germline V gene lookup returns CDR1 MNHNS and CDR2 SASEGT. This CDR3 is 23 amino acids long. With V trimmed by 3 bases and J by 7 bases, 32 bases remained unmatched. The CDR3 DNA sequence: TGTGCCAGCAGTGATGGTCAGGGGGTCCAGCCCGTCGCTAGCGGGAGTTCCGGAGGGACCCAGTACTTC. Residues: CASSDGQGVQPVASGSSGGTQYF.

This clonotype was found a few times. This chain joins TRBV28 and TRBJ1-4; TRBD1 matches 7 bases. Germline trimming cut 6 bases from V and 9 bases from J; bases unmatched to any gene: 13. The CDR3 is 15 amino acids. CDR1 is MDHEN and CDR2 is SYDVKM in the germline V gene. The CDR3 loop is CASREAGTDLQKLFF. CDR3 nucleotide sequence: TGTGCCAGCAGAGAAGCCGGGACAGACTTGCAAAAACTGTTTTTT.

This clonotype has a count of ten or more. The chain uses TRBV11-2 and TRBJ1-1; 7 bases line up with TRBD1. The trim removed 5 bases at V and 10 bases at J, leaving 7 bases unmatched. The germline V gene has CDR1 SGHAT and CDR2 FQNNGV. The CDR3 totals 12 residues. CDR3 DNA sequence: TGTGCCAGCAGCCCAGACAGGGTAATAGCTTTCTTT. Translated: CASSPDRVIAFF. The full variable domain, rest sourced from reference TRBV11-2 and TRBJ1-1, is EAGVAQSPRYKIIEKRQSVAFWCNPISGHATLYWYQQILGQGPKLLIQFQNNGVVDDSQLPKDRFSAERLKGVDSTLKIQPAKLEDSAVYLCASSPDRVIAFFGQGTRLTVV.

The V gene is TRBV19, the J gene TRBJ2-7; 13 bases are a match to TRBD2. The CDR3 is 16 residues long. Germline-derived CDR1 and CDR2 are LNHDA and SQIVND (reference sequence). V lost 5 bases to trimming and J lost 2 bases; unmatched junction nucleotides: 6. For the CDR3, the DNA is TGTGCCAGTAGTTTAAGGACTAGCGGGAGCACCTACGAGCAGTACTTC. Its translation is CASSLRTSGSTYEQYF.

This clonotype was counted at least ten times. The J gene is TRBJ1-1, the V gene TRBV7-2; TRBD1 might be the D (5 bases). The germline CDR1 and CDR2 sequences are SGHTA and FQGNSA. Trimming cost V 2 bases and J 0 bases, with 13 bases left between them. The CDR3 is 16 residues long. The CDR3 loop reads CASSLMAAGLNTEAFF. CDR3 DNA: TGTGCCAGCAGCTTAATGGCGGCAGGGTTGAACACTGAAGCTTTCTTT.

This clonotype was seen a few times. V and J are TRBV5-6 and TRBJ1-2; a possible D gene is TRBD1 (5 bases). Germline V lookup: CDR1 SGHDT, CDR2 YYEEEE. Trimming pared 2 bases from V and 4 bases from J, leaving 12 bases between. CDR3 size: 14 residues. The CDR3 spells CASSFGTTPYGYTF. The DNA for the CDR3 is TGTGCCAGCAGCTTTGGGACGACCCCCTATGGCTACACCTTC.